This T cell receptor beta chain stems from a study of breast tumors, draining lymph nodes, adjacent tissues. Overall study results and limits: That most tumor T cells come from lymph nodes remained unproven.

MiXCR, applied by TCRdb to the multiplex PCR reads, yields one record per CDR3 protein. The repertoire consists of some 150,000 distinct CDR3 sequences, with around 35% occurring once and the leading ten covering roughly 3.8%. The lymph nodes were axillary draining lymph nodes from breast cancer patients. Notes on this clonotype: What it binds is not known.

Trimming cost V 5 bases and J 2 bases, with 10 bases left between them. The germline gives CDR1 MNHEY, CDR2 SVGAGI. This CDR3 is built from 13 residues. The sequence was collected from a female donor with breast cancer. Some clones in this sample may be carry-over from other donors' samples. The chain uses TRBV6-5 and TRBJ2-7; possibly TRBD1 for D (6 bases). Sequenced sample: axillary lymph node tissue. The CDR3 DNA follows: TGTGCCAGCAGTGTGGGGGCAGCCTACGAGCAGTACTTC. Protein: CASSVGAAYEQYF.